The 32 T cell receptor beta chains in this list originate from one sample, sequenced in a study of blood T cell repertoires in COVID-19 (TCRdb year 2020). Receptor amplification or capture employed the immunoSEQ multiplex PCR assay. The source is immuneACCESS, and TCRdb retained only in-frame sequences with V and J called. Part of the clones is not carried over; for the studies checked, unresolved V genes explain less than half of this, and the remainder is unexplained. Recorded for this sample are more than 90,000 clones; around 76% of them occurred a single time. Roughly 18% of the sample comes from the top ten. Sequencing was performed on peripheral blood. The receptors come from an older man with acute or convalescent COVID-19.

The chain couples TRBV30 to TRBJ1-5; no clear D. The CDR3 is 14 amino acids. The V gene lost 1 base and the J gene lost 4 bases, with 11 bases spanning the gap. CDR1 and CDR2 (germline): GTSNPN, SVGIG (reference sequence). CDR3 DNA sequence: TGTGCCTGGAGTGAGGACTCAAGGAATCAGCCCCAGCATTTT. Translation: CAWSEDSRNQPQHF.

The CDR3 here is CSVERGSSGEQYF. The DNA for the CDR3 is TGCAGCGTTGAGAGGGGGTCCTCAGGGGAGCAGTACTTC. The chain has TRBV29-1 and TRBJ2-7, with TRBD1 as a possible D gene (6 bases). Trimming took 3 bases from V and 7 from J, leaving 16 bases between them. Germline V lookup: CDR1 SQVTM, CDR2 ANQGSEA. This CDR3 has 13 residues.

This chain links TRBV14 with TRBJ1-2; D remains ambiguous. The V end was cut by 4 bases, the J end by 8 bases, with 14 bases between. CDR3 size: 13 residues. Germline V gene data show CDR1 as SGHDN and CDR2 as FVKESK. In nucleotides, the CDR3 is TGTGCCAGCAGCCGACTACAAAGGAACGGCTACACCTTC. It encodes CASSRLQRNGYTF.

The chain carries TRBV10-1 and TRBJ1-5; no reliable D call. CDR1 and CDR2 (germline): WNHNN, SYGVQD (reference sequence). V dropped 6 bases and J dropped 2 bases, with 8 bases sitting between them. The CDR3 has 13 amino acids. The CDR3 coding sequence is TGCGCCAGCAGCCCTTCTGGCAATCAGCCCCAGCATTTT. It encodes CASSPSGNQPQHF.

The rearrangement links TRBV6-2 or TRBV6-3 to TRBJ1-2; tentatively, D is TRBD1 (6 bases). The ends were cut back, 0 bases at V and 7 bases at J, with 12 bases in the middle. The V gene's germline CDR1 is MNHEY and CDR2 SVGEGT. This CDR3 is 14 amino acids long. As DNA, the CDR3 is TGTGCCAGCAGTTACTCGCGGACAGTACCTGGCTACACCTTC. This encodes CASSYSRTVPGYTF.

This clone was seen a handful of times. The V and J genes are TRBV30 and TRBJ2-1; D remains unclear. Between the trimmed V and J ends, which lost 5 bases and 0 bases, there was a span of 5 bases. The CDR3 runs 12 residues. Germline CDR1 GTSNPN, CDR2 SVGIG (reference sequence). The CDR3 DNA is TGTGCCTGGGCCCGCTCCTACAATGAGCAGTTCTTC. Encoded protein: CAWARSYNEQFF. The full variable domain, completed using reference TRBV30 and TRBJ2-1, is SQTIHQWPATLVQPVGSPLSLECTVEGTSNPNLYWYRQAAGRGLQLLFYSVGIGQISSEVPQNLSASRPQDRQFILSSKKLLLSDSGFYLCAWARSYNEQFFGPGTRLTVL.

CDR3 sequence: CASSVDGRDYEQYF. The CDR3 nucleotides are TGTGCCAGCAGCGTAGATGGCAGGGACTACGAGCAGTACTTC. The chain couples TRBV9 to TRBJ2-7, with TRBD1 as a possible D gene (5 bases). This CDR3 has 14 residues. Germline CDR1 SGDLS, CDR2 YYNGEE. Trimming left V 0 bases short and J 3 bases short, with 10 bases between.

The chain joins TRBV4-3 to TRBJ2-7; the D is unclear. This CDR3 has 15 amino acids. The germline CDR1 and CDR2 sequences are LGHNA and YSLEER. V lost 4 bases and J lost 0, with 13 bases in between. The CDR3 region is CASSRQRAGSYEQYF. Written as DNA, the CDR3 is TGCGCCAGCAGCCGCCAGAGAGCAGGCTCCTACGAGCAGTACTTC.

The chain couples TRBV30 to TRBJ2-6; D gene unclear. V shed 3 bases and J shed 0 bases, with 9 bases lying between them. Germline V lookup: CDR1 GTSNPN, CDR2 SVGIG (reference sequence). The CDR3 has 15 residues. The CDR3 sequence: CAWRVMSSGANVLTF. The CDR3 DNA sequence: TGTGCCTGGAGGGTAATGAGCTCTGGGGCCAACGTCCTGACTTTC.

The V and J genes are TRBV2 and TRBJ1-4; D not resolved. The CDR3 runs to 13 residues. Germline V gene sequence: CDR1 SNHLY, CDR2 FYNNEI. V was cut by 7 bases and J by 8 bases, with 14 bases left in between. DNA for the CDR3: TGTGCCAGCACCGGGGAAGGAGGCGAAAAACTGTTTTTT. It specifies CASTGEGGEKLFF.

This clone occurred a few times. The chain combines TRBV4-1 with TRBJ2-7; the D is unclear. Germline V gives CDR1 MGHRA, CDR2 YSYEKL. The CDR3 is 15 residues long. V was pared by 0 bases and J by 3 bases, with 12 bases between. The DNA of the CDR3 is TGCGCCAGCAGCCAAGAGGAGACCATTCTCTACGAGCAGTACTTC. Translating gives CASSQEETILYEQYF.

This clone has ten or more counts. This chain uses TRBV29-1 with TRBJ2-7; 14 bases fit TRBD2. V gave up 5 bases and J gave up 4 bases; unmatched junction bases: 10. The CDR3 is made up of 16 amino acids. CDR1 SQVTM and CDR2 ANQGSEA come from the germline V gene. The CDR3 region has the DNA TGCAGCGTTTCACCGGGACTAGCGGGGGTGGTTTACGAGCAGTACTTC. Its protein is CSVSPGLAGVVYEQYF.

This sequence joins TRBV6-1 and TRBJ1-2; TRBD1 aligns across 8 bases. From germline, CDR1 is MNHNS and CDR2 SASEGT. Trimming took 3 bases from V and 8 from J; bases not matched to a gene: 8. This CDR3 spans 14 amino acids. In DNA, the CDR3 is TGTGCCAGCAGTGACCGGACAGGGCCGTTGGGCTACACCTTC. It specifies CASSDRTGPLGYTF.

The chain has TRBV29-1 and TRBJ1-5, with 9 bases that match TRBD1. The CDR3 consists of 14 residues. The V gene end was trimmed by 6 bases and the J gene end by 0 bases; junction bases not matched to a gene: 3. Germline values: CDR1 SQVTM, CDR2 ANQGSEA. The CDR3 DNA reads TGCAGCGTCTGGGACAGGGATAGCAATCAGCCCCAGCATTTT. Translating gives CSVWDRDSNQPQHF. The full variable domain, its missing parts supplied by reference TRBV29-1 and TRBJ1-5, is SAVISQKPSRDICQRGTSLTIQCQVDSQVTMMFWYRQQPGQSLTLIATANQGSEATYESGFVIDKFPISRPNLTFSTLTVSNMSPEDSSIYLCSVWDRDSNQPQHFGDGTRLSIL.

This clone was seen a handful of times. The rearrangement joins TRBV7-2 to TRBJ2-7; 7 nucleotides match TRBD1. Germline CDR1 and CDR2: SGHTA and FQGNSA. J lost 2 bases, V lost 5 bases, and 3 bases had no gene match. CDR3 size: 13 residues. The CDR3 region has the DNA TGTGCCAGCAGCCTTGGGACAGCCTACGAGCAGTACTTC. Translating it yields CASSLGTAYEQYF.

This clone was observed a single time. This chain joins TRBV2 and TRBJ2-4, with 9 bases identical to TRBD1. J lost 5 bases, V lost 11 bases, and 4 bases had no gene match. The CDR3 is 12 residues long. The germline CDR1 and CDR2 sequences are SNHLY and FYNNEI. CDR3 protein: CARRDRENIQYF. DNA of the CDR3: TGTGCCCGCCGGGACAGGGAAAACATTCAGTACTTC.

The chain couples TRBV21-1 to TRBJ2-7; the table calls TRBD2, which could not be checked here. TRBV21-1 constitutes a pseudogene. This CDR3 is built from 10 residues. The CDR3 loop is CASSKLTQYF. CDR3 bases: TGTGCCAGCAGCAAACTAACGCAGTACTTC.

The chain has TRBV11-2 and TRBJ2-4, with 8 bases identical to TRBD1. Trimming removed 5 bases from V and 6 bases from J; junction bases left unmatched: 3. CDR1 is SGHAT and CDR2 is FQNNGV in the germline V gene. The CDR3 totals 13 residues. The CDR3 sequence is CASSLDRGNIQYF. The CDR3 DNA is TGTGCCAGCAGCCTCGACAGGGGAAACATTCAGTACTTC.

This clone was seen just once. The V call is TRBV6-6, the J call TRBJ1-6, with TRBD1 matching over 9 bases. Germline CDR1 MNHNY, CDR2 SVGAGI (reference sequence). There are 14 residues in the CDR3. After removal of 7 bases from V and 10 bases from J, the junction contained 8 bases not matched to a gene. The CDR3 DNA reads TGTGCCAGCACTGGGACAGGGCAGGGATCACCCCTCCACTTT. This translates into CASTGTGQGSPLHF.

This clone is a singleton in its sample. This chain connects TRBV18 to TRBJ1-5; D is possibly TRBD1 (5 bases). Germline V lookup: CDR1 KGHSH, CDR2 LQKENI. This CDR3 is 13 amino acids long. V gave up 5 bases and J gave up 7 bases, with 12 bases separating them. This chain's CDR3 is CASSDLGVQPQHF. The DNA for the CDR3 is TGTGCCAGCTCAGACTTAGGGGTCCAGCCCCAGCATTTT. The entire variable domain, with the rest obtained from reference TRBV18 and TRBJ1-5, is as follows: NAGVMQNPRHLVRRRGQEARLRCSPMKGHSHVYWYRQLPEEGLKFMVYLQKENIIDESGMPKERFSAEFPKEGPSILRIQQVVRGDSAAYFCASSDLGVQPQHFGDGTRLSIL.

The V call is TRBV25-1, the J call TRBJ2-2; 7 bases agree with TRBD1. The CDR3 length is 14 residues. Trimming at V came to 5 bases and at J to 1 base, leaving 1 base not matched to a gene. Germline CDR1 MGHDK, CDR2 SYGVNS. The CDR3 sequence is CASSRTGNTGELFF. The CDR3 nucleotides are TGTGCCAGCAGTCGGACAGGGAACACCGGGGAGCTGTTTTTT.

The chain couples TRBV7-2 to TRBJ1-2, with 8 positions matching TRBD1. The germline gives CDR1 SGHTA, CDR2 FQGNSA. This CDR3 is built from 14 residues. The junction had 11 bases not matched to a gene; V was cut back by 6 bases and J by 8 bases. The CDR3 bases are TGTGCCAGCAGATTCGATCAGGGGGCGGAAGGCTACACCTTC. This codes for CASRFDQGAEGYTF.

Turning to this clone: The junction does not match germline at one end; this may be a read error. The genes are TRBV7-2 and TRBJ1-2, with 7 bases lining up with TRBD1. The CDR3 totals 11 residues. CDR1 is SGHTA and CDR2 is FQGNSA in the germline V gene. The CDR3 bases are TGTGCCAGCAGCTTAGGGGACAGACAGCTCTTC. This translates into CASSLGDRQLF.

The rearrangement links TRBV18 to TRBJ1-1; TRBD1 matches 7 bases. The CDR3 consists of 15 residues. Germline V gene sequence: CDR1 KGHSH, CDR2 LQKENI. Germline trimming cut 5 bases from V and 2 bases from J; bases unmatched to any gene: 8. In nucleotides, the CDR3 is TGTGCCAGCTCAGTTTCCGGGACAGCTAACACTGAAGCTTTCTTT. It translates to CASSVSGTANTEAFF.

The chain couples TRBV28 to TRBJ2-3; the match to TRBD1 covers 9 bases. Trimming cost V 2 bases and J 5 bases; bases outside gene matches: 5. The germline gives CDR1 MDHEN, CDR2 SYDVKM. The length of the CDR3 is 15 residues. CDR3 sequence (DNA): TGTGCCAGCAGTTTAGGGGGGACAGGGAAAGATACGCAGTATTTT. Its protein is CASSLGGTGKDTQYF.

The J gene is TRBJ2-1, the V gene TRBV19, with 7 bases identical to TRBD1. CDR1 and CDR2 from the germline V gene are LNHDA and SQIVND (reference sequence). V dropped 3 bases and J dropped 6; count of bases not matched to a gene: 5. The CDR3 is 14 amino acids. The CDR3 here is CASSMTGLGNEQFF. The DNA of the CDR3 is TGTGCCAGTAGTATGACAGGGCTCGGCAATGAGCAGTTCTTC.

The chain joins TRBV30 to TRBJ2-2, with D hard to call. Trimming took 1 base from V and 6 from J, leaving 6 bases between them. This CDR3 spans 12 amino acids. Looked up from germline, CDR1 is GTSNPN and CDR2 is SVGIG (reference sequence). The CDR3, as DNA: TGTGCCTGGAGTGCCCGGGCCGGGGAGCTGTTTTTT. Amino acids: CAWSARAGELFF.

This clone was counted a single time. The CDR3 bases are TGTGCCACTTCGACTAGCGGGAGGCCCCAGTACTTC. The encoded protein is CATSTSGRPQYF. This sequence joins TRBV6-5 and TRBJ2-7, with 13 nucleotides matching TRBD2. This CDR3 has 12 amino acids. V trimming: 10 bases; J trimming: 10 bases; junction bases outside the gene matches: 7. Germline CDR1 and CDR2: MNHEY and SVGAGI.

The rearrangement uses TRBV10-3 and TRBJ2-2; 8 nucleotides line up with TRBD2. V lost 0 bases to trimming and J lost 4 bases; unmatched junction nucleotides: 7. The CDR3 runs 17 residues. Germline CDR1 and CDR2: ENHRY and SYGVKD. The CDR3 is CAISESGAGALTGELFF. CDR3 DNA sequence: TGTGCCATCAGTGAGTCGGGAGCGGGGGCTCTCACCGGGGAGCTGTTTTTT.

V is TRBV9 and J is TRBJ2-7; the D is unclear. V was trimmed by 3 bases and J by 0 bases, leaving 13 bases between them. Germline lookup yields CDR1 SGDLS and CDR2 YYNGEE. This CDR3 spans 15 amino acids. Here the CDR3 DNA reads TGTGCCAGCAGCGCCGAAGACATTACCTCCTACGAGCAGTACTTC. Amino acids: CASSAEDITSYEQYF.

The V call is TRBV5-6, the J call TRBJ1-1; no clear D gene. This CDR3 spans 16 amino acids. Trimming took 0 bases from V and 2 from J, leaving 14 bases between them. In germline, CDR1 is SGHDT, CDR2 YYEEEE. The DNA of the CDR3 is TGTGCCAGCAGCTTGGTGCTCGAAACAGACAACACTGAAGCTTTCTTT. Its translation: CASSLVLETDNTEAFF.

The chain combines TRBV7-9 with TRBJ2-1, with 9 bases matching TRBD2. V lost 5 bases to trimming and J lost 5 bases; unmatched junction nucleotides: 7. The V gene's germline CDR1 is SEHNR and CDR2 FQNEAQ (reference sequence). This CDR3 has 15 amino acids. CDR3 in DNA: TGTGCCAGCAGCCCTGCGGGAGGGGCCAACAATGAGCAGTTCTTC. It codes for CASSPAGGANNEQFF. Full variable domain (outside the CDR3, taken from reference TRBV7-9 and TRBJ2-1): DTGVSQNPRHKITKRGQNVTFRCDPISEHNRLYWYRQTLGQGPEFLTYFQNEAQLEKSRLLSDRFSAERPKGSFSTLEIQRTEQGDSAMYLCASSPAGGANNEQFFGPGTRLTVL.